This TCR beta chain was captured by sequencing in a study of blood T cell repertoires in COVID-19. Across the study: Nucleic acid was either cDNA or gDNA, and it came from T cells, B-cell-depleted T cells, or PBMCs.

Using immunoSEQ multiplex PCR, the repertoire was profiled, and TCRdb retains in-frame clones only, with some absent. Among around 68,000 clones, more than 75% were seen once, and the ten largest hold under 7%. The germline CDR1 and CDR2 sequences are MNHEY and SMNVEV (reference sequence). The V gene end was trimmed by 0 bases and the J gene end by 7 bases; junction bases not matched to a gene: 8. The CDR3 extends over 16 amino acids. Sequencing was carried out using peripheral blood. The sequence came from a man aged 50 or older with active COVID-19. The V gene is TRBV27, the J gene TRBJ1-4, with 7 bases fitting TRBD1. The CDR3 loop is CASSLSSWQGGEKLFF. The CDR3 region has the DNA TGTGCCAGCAGTTTATCGAGTTGGCAGGGGGGTGAAAAACTGTTTTTT. Drawing the rest from reference TRBV27 and TRBJ1-4, the complete variable domain is EAQVTQNPRYLITVTGKKLTVTCSQNMNHEYMSWYRQDPGLGLRQIYYSMNVEVTDKGDVPEGYKVSRKEKRNFPLILESPSPNQTSLYFCASSLSSWQGGEKLFFGSGTQLSVL.